The present T cell receptor (beta chain) was sequenced within a study of T cell responses to AZD1222 COVID-19 vaccine. V lost 4 bases, J lost 2 bases, and 2 bases stayed unmatched. The CDR3 loop spans 15 amino acids. From germline, CDR1 is SNHLY and CDR2 FYNNEI. The table came from immunoSEQ multiplex PCR; TCRdb's copy has only in-frame clones and leaves some out. Of 100,000 to 150,000 clones detected, around 90% appear once; the ten largest clones hold about 4.4%. This chain joins TRBV2 and TRBJ2-3, with 11 bases aligning to TRBD2. The receptor comes from an adult in good health. The material sequenced was peripheral blood, taken on day 0 of MenACWY control vaccination. CDR3 DNA: TGTGCCAGCAGTGGACTAGCGGGACCCACAGATACGCAGTATTTT. Protein: CASSGLAGPTDTQYF.